These T cell receptor beta chains were read from a single sample in a study of post-analysis software for immune sequencing data. One entry per CDR3 protein, called by TCRdb with MiXCR from the PCR reads. In the table there are under 650,000 distinct CDR3 sequences, 44% of which are singletons. The specimen sequenced was blood. These receptors were collected from a girl aged 10 to 17 with multiple sclerosis. Both conserved end residues are part of each CDR3. Fields, in order: D gene, V gene, J gene, clone size, CDR3 protein, CDR3 DNA. The D gene is left open where the match is weak. The size field is filled for only some rows; it gives once, few, many or a size class.

>NA|TRBV5-1|TRBJ1-1|few
CASSLAQATEAFF
TGCGCCAGCAGCTTGGCCCAGGCTACTGAAGCTTTCTTT
>TRBD1|TRBV5-1|TRBJ1-2|few
CASSPDRDRGANGYTF
TGCGCCAGCAGCCCTGACCGGGACAGGGGGGCAAACGGCTACACCTTC
>NA|TRBV25-1|TRBJ2-5|NA
CASGGGRGETQYF
TGTGCCAGCGGAGGGGGCAGGGGAGAGACCCAGTACTTC
>TRBD1|TRBV10-3|TRBJ1-6|NA
CAITLDRDDSPLHF
TGTGCCATCACCTTGGACAGGGACGATTCACCCCTCCACTTT
>NA|TRBV20-1|TRBJ1-2|NA
CSAREGRPRYGYTF
TGCAGTGCTAGAGAGGGCCGCCCCCGATATGGCTACACCTTC
>NA|TRBV6-5|TRBJ2-3|NA
CASSYSQTSTDTQYF
TGTGCCAGCAGTTACTCCCAGACCAGCACAGATACGCAGTATTTT
>NA|TRBV3-1|TRBJ1-5|many
CASSQGGGNQPQHF
TGTGCCAGCAGCCAAGGGGGTGGGAATCAGCCCCAGCATTTT
>NA|TRBV5-1|TRBJ1-1|NA
CASRPGTRNTEAFF
TGCGCCAGCAGGCCCGGGACAAGGAACACTGAAGCTTTCTTT
>NA|TRBV3-1|TRBJ2-5|NA
CVSSQGRRETQYF
TGCGTCAGCAGCCAAGGTCGCCGAGAGACCCAGTACTTC
>NA|TRBV12-3/TRBV12-4|TRBJ1-1|NA
CASSFLGRNTEAFF
TGTGCCAGCAGTTTTCTGGGAAGAAACACTGAAGCTTTCTTT
>TRBD1|TRBV12-3/TRBV12-4|TRBJ2-5|few
CASRRTGGGETQYF
TGTGCCAGCAGACGGACAGGGGGTGGGGAGACCCAGTACTTC
>NA|TRBV29-1|TRBJ1-1|NA
CSVEGFRDNTEAFF
TGCAGCGTTGAGGGGTTCAGGGACAACACTGAAGCTTTCTTT
>TRBD2|TRBV20-1|TRBJ2-1|NA
CSAKLAGVIYNEQFF
TGCAGTGCAAAACTAGCGGGGGTGATCTACAATGAGCAGTTCTTC
>NA|TRBV5-1|TRBJ1-2|NA
CASSLDQYGYIF
TGCGCCAGCAGCTTGGATCAGTATGGCTACATCTTC
>TRBD2|TRBV24-1|TRBJ2-1|NA
CATSDPREAYNEQFF
TGTGCCACCAGTGACCCCCGGGAGGCTTACAATGAGCAGTTCTTC
>NA|TRBV12-3/TRBV12-4|TRBJ2-1|NA
CASSLASPYNEQFF
TGTGCCAGCAGTTTAGCTAGCCCGTACAATGAGCAGTTCTTC
>NA|TRBV29-1|TRBJ2-7|NA
CSVRRRLSSYEQYF
TGCAGCGTTCGCCGCAGGTTGAGCTCCTACGAGCAGTACTTC
>TRBD1|TRBV29-1|TRBJ2-7|few
CSLRTGGRNEQYF
TGCAGCTTACGGACAGGGGGCCGGAACGAGCAGTACTTC
>NA|TRBV24-1|TRBJ2-1|once
CATSDAGSSYNEQFF
TGTGCCACCAGTGACGCGGGGAGCTCCTACAATGAGCAGTTCTTC
>NA|TRBV21-1|TRBJ1-4|NA
CASSKQGAREKLFF
TGTGCCAGCAGCAAACAGGGGGCGCGTGAAAAACTGTTTTTT
>NA|TRBV27|TRBJ2-7|NA
CASSLSYRANYEQYF
TGTGCCAGCAGTCTATCTTACAGGGCCAACTACGAGCAGTACTTC
>NA|TRBV3-1|TRBJ2-7|NA
CASSQDRVFGEQYF
TGTGCCAGCAGCCAAGACAGGGTGTTCGGCGAGCAGTACTTC
>TRBD1|TRBV6-1|TRBJ2-2|many
CATQDRGHTGELFF
TGTGCCACCCAGGACAGGGGTCACACCGGGGAGCTGTTTTTT
>NA|TRBV7-9|TRBJ1-2|once
CASSASGINYGYTF
TGTGCCAGCAGCGCTTCCGGGATCAACTATGGCTACACCTTC
>TRBD1|TRBV12-3/TRBV12-4|TRBJ2-7|NA
CASSPGTVNEQYF
TGTGCCAGCAGTCCCGGGACAGTAAACGAGCAGTACTTC
>NA|TRBV3-1|TRBJ2-7|NA
CASSRDSFSYEQYF
TGTGCCAGCAGCCGAGACAGTTTCTCCTACGAGCAGTACTTC
>TRBD1|TRBV29-1|TRBJ2-7|few
CSVWDRGALYEQYF
TGCAGCGTTTGGGACAGGGGGGCCCTCTACGAGCAGTACTTC
>NA|TRBV7-8|TRBJ1-1|few
CASSLEQGLNTEAFF
TGTGCCAGCAGCTTAGAGCAGGGGTTGAACACTGAAGCTTTCTTT
>NA|TRBV12-3/TRBV12-4|TRBJ2-7|many
CASSSRYEQYF
TGTGCCAGCAGCTCGAGATACGAGCAGTACTTC
>NA|TRBV10-3|TRBJ2-5|NA
CAISEGQGLEETQYF
TGTGCCATCAGTGAGGGGCAGGGGCTTGAGGAGACCCAGTACTTC
>TRBD1|TRBV10-2|TRBJ1-5|few
CASRDRVSNQPQHF
TGCGCCAGCAGGGACAGGGTGTCCAATCAGCCCCAGCATTTT
>NA|TRBV5-1|TRBJ2-1|NA
CASSSLLSTSYNEQFF
TGCGCCAGCAGCTCGCTCCTTTCGACTAGCTACAATGAGCAGTTCTTC
>NA|TRBV6-5|TRBJ2-5|few
CASSYRQAPGETQYF
TGTGCCAGCAGTTACAGACAGGCTCCAGGAGAGACCCAGTACTTC
>TRBD2|TRBV4-1|TRBJ2-1|NA
CASAISGAYYSEQFF
TGCGCCAGCGCCATCAGCGGGGCCTATTACAGTGAGCAGTTCTTC
>NA|TRBV5-1|TRBJ1-2|NA
CASSSRRDGRDGYTF
TGCGCCAGCAGCTCCCGCCGGGACGGGAGGGATGGCTACACCTTC
>NA|TRBV7-2|TRBJ2-1|NA
CASSLGGQSPNEQFF
TGTGCCAGCAGCTTAGGAGGACAGAGTCCCAATGAGCAGTTCTTC
>NA|TRBV7-2|TRBJ2-4|NA
CASSFLKRIQYF
TGTGCCAGCAGCTTTCTAAAGAGGATTCAGTACTTC
>TRBD1|TRBV7-9|TRBJ1-1|few
CASSLAGTGAEAFF
TGTGCCAGCAGCTTAGCGGGGACAGGGGCTGAAGCTTTCTTT
>TRBD2|TRBV7-9|TRBJ2-1|NA
CASSLAGTSGFYNEQFF
TGTGCCAGCAGCTTAGCAGGGACTAGCGGGTTCTACAATGAGCAGTTCTTC
>NA|TRBV5-1|TRBJ1-5|NA
CASSRMEWRYSNQPQHF
TGCGCCAGCAGCCGCATGGAGTGGAGATATAGCAATCAGCCCCAGCATTTT
>NA|TRBV20-1|TRBJ1-2|NA
CSARGLSRAPYGYTF
TGCAGTGCTAGAGGTCTATCGCGCGCGCCTTATGGCTACACCTTC
>NA|TRBV20-1|TRBJ2-7|NA
CSASTGRLYEQYF
TGCAGTGCTAGCACAGGCCGTCTATACGAGCAGTACTTC
>NA|TRBV7-9|TRBJ2-1|few
CASSSHLRTNNEQFF
TGTGCCAGCAGCTCACACCTCCGGACGAACAATGAGCAGTTCTTC
>NA|TRBV5-1|TRBJ2-2|NA
CASKAQGGTGELFF
TGCGCCAGCAAGGCCCAGGGAGGAACCGGGGAGCTGTTTTTT
>NA|TRBV20-1|TRBJ1-5|NA
CSARQGGNQPQHF
TGCAGTGCTAGACAGGGAGGGAATCAGCCCCAGCATTTT
>TRBD1|TRBV6-6|TRBJ2-7|NA
CASRSPPGQGPYEQYF
TGTGCCAGCAGATCACCTCCGGGACAGGGTCCCTACGAGCAGTACTTC
>NA|TRBV9|TRBJ2-3|once
CASSVDHTDTQYF
TGTGCCAGCAGCGTGGACCACACAGATACGCAGTATTTT
>TRBD1|TRBV29-1|TRBJ2-3|NA
CSVERGQGMVINEPGTDTQYF
TGCAGCGTTGAGAGAGGACAGGGGATGGTCATCAACGAGCCTGGCACAGATACGCAGTATTTT
>NA|TRBV6-5|TRBJ2-4|few
CASTRGLPRGEQYF
TGTGCCAGCACCCGGGGCCTACCGAGGGGGGAGCAGTACTTC
>NA|TRBV20-1|TRBJ1-2|NA
CSARLQGGGSYTF
TGCAGTGCTAGATTACAGGGTGGTGGAAGCTACACCTTC
>NA|TRBV6-5|TRBJ2-1|many
CASSTSYNEQFF
TGTGCCAGCAGTACAAGCTACAATGAGCAGTTCTTC
>NA|TRBV20-1|TRBJ1-4|NA
CSAFANAYEKLFF
TGCAGTGCTTTCGCAAACGCGTATGAAAAACTGTTTTTT